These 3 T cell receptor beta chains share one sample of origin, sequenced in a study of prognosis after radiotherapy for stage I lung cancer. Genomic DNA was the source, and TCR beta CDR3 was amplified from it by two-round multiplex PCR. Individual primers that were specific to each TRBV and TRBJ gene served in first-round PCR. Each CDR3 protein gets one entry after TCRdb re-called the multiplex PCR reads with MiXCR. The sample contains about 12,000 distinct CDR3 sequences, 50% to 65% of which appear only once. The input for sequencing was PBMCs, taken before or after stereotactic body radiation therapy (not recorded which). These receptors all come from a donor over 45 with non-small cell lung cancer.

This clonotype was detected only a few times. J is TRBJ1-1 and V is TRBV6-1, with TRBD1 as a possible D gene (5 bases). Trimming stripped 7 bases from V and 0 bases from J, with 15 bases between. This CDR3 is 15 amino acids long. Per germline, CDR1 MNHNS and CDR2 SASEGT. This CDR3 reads CASIPPPGVNTEAFF. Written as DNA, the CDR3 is TGTGCCAGCATACCTCCCCCGGGGGTGAACACTGAAGCTTTCTTT.

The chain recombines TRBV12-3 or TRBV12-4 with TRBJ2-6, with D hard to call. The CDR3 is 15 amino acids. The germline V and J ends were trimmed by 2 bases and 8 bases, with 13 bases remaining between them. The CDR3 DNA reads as TGTGCCAGCAGTTTAAGATGGCCCGGGTCCAACGTCCTGACTTTC. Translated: CASSLRWPGSNVLTF.

The CDR3 reads CSAPKTYRVYGYTF. The CDR3 nucleotides are TGCAGTGCCCCCAAAACGTACAGGGTCTATGGCTACACCTTC. This sequence joins TRBV20-1 and TRBJ1-2; possible D gene TRBD1, 6 bases. The CDR3 covers 14 residues. Looked up from germline, CDR1 is DFQATT and CDR2 is SNEGSKA (reference sequence). Trimming took 6 bases from V and 4 from J, leaving 18 bases between them.